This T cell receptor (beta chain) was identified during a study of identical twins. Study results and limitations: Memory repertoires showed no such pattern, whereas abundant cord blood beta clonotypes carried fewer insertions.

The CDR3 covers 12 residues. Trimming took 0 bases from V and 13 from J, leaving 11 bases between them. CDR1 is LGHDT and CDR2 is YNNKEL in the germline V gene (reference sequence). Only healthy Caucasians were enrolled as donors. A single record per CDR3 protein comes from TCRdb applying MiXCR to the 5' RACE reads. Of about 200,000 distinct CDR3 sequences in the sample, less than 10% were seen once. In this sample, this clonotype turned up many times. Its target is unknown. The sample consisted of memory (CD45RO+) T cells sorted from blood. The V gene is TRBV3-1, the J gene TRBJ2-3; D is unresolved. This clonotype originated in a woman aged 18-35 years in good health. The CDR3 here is CASSQEGRREYF. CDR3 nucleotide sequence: TGTGCCAGCAGCCAAGAGGGTAGAAGGGAGTATTTT.